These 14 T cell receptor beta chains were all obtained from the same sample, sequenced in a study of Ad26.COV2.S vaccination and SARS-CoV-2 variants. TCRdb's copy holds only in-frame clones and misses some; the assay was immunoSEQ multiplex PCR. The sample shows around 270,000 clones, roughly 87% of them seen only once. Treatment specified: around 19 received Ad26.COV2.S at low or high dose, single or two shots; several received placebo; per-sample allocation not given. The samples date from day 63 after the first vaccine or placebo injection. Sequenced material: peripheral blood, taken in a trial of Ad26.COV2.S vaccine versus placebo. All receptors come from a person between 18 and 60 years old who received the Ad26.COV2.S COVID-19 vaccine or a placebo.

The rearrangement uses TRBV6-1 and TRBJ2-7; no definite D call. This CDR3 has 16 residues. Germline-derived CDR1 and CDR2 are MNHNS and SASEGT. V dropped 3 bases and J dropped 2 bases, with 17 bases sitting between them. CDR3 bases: TGTGCCAGCAGTGATCGCCGAGGAGTATCGACCTACGAGCAGTACGTC. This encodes CASSDRRGVSTYEQYV.

The DNA of the CDR3 is TGTGCCAGCTGTGCGGGGGGGCTGGGTGAAGCTTTCTTT. Its translation is CASCAGGLGEAFF. This chain joins TRBV27 and TRBJ1-1, with a tentative D call TRBD1 (6 bases). Trimming took 8 bases from V and 7 from J, leaving 17 bases between them. CDR1 is MNHEY and CDR2 is SMNVEV in the germline V gene (reference sequence). The CDR3 consists of 13 residues.

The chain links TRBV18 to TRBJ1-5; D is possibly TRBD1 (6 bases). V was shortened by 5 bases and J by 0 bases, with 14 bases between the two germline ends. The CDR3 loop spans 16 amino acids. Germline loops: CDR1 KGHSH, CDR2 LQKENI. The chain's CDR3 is CASSTGTHYSNQPQHF. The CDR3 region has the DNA TGTGCCAGCTCAACCGGGACACATTATAGCAATCAGCCCCAGCATTTT.

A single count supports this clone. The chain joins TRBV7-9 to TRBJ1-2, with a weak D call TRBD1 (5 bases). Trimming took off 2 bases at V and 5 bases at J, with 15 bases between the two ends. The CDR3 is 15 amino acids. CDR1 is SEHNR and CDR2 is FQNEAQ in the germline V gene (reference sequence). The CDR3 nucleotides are TGTGCCAGCAGCTTACTTACCGACAGACCGTATGGCTACACCTTC. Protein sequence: CASSLLTDRPYGYTF.

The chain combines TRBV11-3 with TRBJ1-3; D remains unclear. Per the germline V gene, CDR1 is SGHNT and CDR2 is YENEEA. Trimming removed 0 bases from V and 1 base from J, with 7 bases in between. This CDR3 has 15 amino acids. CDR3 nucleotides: TGTGCCAGCAGCTTAGAAGGGAGGTCTGGAAACACCATATATTTT. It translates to CASSLEGRSGNTIYF. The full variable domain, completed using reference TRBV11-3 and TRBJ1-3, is EAGVVQSPRYKIIEKKQPVAFWCNPISGHNTLYWYLQNLGQGPELLIRYENEEAVDDSQLPKDRFSAERLKGVDSTLKIQPAELGDSAVYLCASSLEGRSGNTIYFGEGSWLTVV.

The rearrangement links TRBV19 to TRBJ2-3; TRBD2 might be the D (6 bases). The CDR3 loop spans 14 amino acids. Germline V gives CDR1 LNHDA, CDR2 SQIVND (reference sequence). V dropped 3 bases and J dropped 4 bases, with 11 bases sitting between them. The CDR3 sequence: CASSMGGFSDTQYF. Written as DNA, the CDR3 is TGTGCCAGTAGTATGGGGGGTTTCTCAGATACGCAGTATTTT.

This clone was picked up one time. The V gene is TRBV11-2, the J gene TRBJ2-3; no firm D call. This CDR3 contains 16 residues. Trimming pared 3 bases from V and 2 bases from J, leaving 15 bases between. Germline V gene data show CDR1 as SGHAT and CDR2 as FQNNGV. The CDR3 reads CASSFPKVRNTDTQYF. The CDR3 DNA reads TGTGCCAGCAGCTTTCCCAAGGTTAGGAACACAGATACGCAGTATTTT.

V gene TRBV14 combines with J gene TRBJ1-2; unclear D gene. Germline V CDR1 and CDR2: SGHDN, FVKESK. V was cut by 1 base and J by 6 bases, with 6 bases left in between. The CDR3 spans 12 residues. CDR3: CASSQVENGYTF. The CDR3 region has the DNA TGTGCCAGCAGCCAAGTCGAAAATGGCTACACCTTC.

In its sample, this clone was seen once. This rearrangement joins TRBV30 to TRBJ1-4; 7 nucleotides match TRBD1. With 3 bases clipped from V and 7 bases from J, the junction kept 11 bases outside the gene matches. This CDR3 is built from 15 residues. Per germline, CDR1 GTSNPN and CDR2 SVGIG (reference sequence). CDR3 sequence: CAWRVVGGASEKLFF. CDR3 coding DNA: TGTGCCTGGAGAGTAGTAGGGGGCGCGAGTGAAAAACTGTTTTTT.

As DNA, the CDR3 is TGTGCCAGCGGACAGGGGGCCCAAGAGACCCAGTACTTC. Translation: CASGQGAQETQYF. This chain connects TRBV19 to TRBJ2-5; 11 bases map to TRBD1. J was trimmed by 1 base and V by 9 bases; bases with no gene match: 1. The CDR3 consists of 13 residues. Germline V lookup: CDR1 LNHDA, CDR2 SQIVND (reference sequence).

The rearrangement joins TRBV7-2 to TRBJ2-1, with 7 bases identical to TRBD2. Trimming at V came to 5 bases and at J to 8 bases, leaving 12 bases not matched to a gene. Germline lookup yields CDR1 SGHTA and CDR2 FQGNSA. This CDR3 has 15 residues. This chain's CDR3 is CASSHYLGLVYEQFF. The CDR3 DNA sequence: TGTGCCAGCAGCCATTACCTAGGACTAGTCTATGAGCAGTTCTTC. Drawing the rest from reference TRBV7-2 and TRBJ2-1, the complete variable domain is GAGVSQSPSNKVTEKGKDVELRCDPISGHTALYWYRQSLGQGLEFLIYFQGNSAPDKSGLPSDRFSAERTGGSVSTLTIQRTQQEDSAVYLCASSHYLGLVYEQFFGPGTRLTVL.

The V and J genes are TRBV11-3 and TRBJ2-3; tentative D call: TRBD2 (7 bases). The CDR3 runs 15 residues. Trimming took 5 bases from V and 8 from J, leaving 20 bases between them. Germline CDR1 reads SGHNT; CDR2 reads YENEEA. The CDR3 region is CASSHREGGLSTQYF. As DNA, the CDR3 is TGTGCCAGCAGCCACAGGGAGGGGGGATTGAGTACGCAGTATTTT.

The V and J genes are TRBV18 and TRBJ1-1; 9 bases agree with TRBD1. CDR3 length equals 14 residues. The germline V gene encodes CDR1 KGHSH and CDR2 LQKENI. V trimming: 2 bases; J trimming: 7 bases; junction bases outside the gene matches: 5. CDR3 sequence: CASSPDRGFSEAFF. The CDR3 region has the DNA TGTGCCAGCTCACCAGACAGGGGGTTTAGTGAAGCTTTCTTT.

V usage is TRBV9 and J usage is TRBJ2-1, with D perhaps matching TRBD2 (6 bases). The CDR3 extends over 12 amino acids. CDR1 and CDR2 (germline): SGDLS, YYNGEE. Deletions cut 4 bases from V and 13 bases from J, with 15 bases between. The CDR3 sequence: CASSITGDPQFF. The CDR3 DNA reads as TGTGCCAGCAGCATTACGGGGGACCCTCAGTTCTTC.